A selection of T cell receptor beta chains follows, all from one sample in a study of technical replicates of blood from four donors. The protocol was immunoSEQ multiplex PCR, while the TCRdb copy is restricted to in-frame clones and leaves out a portion. The sample carries about 93,000 clones, roughly 96% recorded once. Sequencing used T cells isolated from PBMCs. These receptor sequences come from a human donor in good health. CDR3s include the opening cysteine and the closing phenylalanine or tryptophan. The order of the fields is clone size, V gene, D gene, J gene, CDR3 protein, CDR3 DNA. D genes are given only for firm matches. Size is stated for part of the rows, as once, few or many counts, or as a class when the clone is expanded.

clone size: NA
V gene: TRBV20-1
D gene: NA
J gene: TRBJ2-5
CDR3 protein: CSAGAMETQYF
CDR3 DNA: TGCAGTGCCGGAGCCATGGAGACCCAGTACTTC

clone size: once
V gene: TRBV12-5
D gene: NA
J gene: TRBJ1-6
CDR3 protein: CASGLVLSGLGDSPLHF
CDR3 DNA: TGTGCTAGTGGTTTGGTCCTTTCGGGACTCGGGGATTCACCCCTCCACTTT

clone size: NA
V gene: TRBV5-6
D gene: NA
J gene: TRBJ1-1
CDR3 protein: CASSADRLKGTEAFF
CDR3 DNA: TGTGCCAGCAGCGCCGACAGACTCAAAGGCACTGAAGCTTTCTTT

clone size: NA
V gene: TRBV4-1
D gene: TRBD1
J gene: TRBJ2-1
CDR3 protein: CASSPRFTDRGHEQFF
CDR3 DNA: TGCGCCAGCAGCCCACGATTCACAGACAGGGGGCATGAGCAGTTCTTC

clone size: NA
V gene: TRBV7-9
D gene: TRBD1
J gene: TRBJ2-7
CDR3 protein: CASTGTGILYEQYF
CDR3 DNA: TGTGCCAGCACCGGGACAGGGATTCTTTACGAGCAGTACTTC

clone size: NA
V gene: TRBV29-1
D gene: TRBD1
J gene: TRBJ2-3
CDR3 protein: CSSGDSAGQYF
CDR3 DNA: TGCAGCTCTGGGGACAGCGCCGGGCAGTATTTT

clone size: NA
V gene: TRBV9
D gene: TRBD2
J gene: TRBJ2-7
CDR3 protein: CASSVGTSGNYEQYF
CDR3 DNA: TGTGCCAGCAGCGTAGGGACTAGCGGAAACTACGAGCAGTACTTC

clone size: NA
V gene: TRBV10-3
D gene: TRBD1
J gene: TRBJ1-5
CDR3 protein: CAISRQGGNQPQHF
CDR3 DNA: TGTGCCATCAGTAGACAGGGAGGCAATCAGCCCCAGCATTTT

clone size: NA
V gene: TRBV18
D gene: NA
J gene: TRBJ1-2
CDR3 protein: CASSPESHYGYTF
CDR3 DNA: TGTGCCAGCTCACCAGAGAGTCACTATGGCTACACCTTC

clone size: NA
V gene: TRBV6-5
D gene: NA
J gene: TRBJ2-7
CDR3 protein: CASRRQSSYEQYF
CDR3 DNA: TGTGCCAGCAGGAGACAGAGCTCCTACGAGCAGTACTTC

clone size: NA
V gene: TRBV7-3
D gene: NA
J gene: TRBJ2-7
CDR3 protein: CASSLGLSLPDEQYF
CDR3 DNA: TGTGCCAGCAGCTTAGGACTATCTCTGCCGGACGAGCAGTACTTC

clone size: NA
V gene: TRBV19
D gene: TRBD1
J gene: TRBJ1-6
CDR3 protein: CASSPGQVNNSPLHF
CDR3 DNA: TGTGCCAGCAGTCCGGGACAGGTGAACAATTCACCCCTCCACTTT

clone size: NA
V gene: TRBV15
D gene: TRBD1
J gene: TRBJ1-5
CDR3 protein: CATSRADRVGGVSNQPQHF
CDR3 DNA: TGTGCCACCAGCAGGGCTGACAGGGTGGGGGGTGTGAGCAATCAGCCCCAGCATTTT

clone size: NA
V gene: TRBV6-1
D gene: NA
J gene: TRBJ2-5
CDR3 protein: CASSVRYSQETQYF
CDR3 DNA: TGTGCCAGCAGTGTGAGGTACTCGCAAGAGACCCAGTACTTC

clone size: once
V gene: TRBV23-1
D gene: NA
J gene: TRBJ1-2
CDR3 protein: CASSQLDLNYGYTF
CDR3 DNA: TGCGCCAGCAGTCAACTAGACCTGAACTATGGCTACACCTTC

clone size: NA
V gene: TRBV10-3
D gene: NA
J gene: TRBJ2-7
CDR3 protein: CAIQTESYEQYF
CDR3 DNA: TGTGCCATCCAAACTGAAAGCTACGAGCAGTACTTC

clone size: NA
V gene: TRBV2
D gene: TRBD1
J gene: TRBJ1-1
CDR3 protein: CASSVARDRMNTEAFF
CDR3 DNA: TGTGCCAGCAGTGTCGCCCGGGACAGAATGAACACTGAAGCTTTCTTT

clone size: NA
V gene: TRBV7-9
D gene: TRBD2
J gene: TRBJ2-1
CDR3 protein: CASSSHLAGGYNEQFF
CDR3 DNA: TGTGCCAGCAGTTCCCATCTAGCGGGAGGTTACAATGAGCAGTTCTTC

clone size: NA
V gene: TRBV5-1
D gene: NA
J gene: TRBJ1-2
CDR3 protein: CASSLLSHRGYGYTF
CDR3 DNA: TGCGCCAGCAGCTTGTTAAGTCATAGGGGATATGGCTACACCTTC

clone size: NA
V gene: TRBV5-1
D gene: TRBD2
J gene: TRBJ2-2
CDR3 protein: CASNLAGENTGELFF
CDR3 DNA: TGCGCCAGCAACCTAGCGGGGGAGAACACCGGGGAGCTGTTTTTT

clone size: NA
V gene: TRBV10-3
D gene: NA
J gene: TRBJ2-7
CDR3 protein: CAIRGGVASYEQYF
CDR3 DNA: TGTGCCATCAGAGGGGGGGTGGCATCATACGAGCAGTACTTC

clone size: NA
V gene: TRBV7-8
D gene: TRBD1
J gene: TRBJ2-4
CDR3 protein: CASSWTGYGIQYF
CDR3 DNA: TGTGCCAGCAGCTGGACAGGGTACGGCATTCAGTACTTC

clone size: NA
V gene: TRBV27
D gene: TRBD2
J gene: TRBJ2-1
CDR3 protein: CASSLVAGGTDEQFF
CDR3 DNA: TGTGCCAGCAGCCTGGTAGCGGGAGGGACAGATGAGCAGTTCTTC

clone size: NA
V gene: TRBV30
D gene: NA
J gene: TRBJ2-3
CDR3 protein: CAWTGGPTGTQYF
CDR3 DNA: TGTGCCTGGACAGGGGGGCCTACGGGTACGCAGTATTTT

clone size: NA
V gene: TRBV6-1
D gene: NA
J gene: TRBJ1-1
CDR3 protein: CASSETWSTEAFF
CDR3 DNA: TGTGCCAGCAGTGAAACATGGAGCACTGAAGCTTTCTTT

clone size: NA
V gene: TRBV6-5
D gene: NA
J gene: TRBJ1-1
CDR3 protein: CASSYSGRNTEAFF
CDR3 DNA: TGTGCCAGCAGTTACTCTGGCCGGAACACTGAAGCTTTCTTT

clone size: NA
V gene: TRBV28
D gene: NA
J gene: TRBJ1-5
CDR3 protein: CASSWALDQPQHF
CDR3 DNA: TGTGCCAGCAGTTGGGCGTTAGATCAGCCCCAGCATTTT

clone size: NA
V gene: TRBV27
D gene: NA
J gene: TRBJ2-7
CDR3 protein: CASSLTTGSLFINEQYF
CDR3 DNA: TGTGCCAGCAGTTTAACGACAGGTTCTCTCTTTATCAACGAGCAGTACTTC

clone size: NA
V gene: TRBV19
D gene: TRBD1
J gene: TRBJ1-4
CDR3 protein: CASSMGGTGGDEKLFF
CDR3 DNA: TGTGCCAGTAGTATGGGGGGGACAGGGGGGGATGAAAAACTGTTTTTT

clone size: NA
V gene: TRBV5-1
D gene: NA
J gene: TRBJ2-3
CDR3 protein: CASSLNYHTDTQYF
CDR3 DNA: TGCGCCAGCAGCTTGAACTACCACACAGATACGCAGTATTTT

clone size: NA
V gene: TRBV6-1
D gene: TRBD2
J gene: TRBJ2-2
CDR3 protein: CASEFLAGVSGELFF
CDR3 DNA: TGTGCCAGCGAGTTTCTAGCGGGAGTTTCGGGGGAGCTGTTTTTT

clone size: few
V gene: TRBV28
D gene: TRBD1
J gene: TRBJ2-1
CDR3 protein: CASSSPGQGNNEQFF
CDR3 DNA: TGTGCCAGCAGTTCTCCGGGACAGGGCAACAATGAGCAGTTCTTC

clone size: NA
V gene: TRBV6-5
D gene: NA
J gene: TRBJ1-2
CDR3 protein: CASSYSGRVGGYTF
CDR3 DNA: TGTGCCAGCAGTTACTCGGGGAGGGTCGGTGGCTACACCTTC

clone size: NA
V gene: TRBV30
D gene: NA
J gene: TRBJ1-6
CDR3 protein: CAWSDLGDNSPLHF
CDR3 DNA: TGTGCCTGGAGTGATCTAGGGGATAATTCACCCCTCCACTTT

clone size: NA
V gene: TRBV9
D gene: NA
J gene: TRBJ1-3
CDR3 protein: CASSVDDITLLGNTIYF
CDR3 DNA: TGTGCCAGCAGCGTAGACGACATAACACTCCTTGGAAACACCATATATTTT

clone size: NA
V gene: TRBV10-3
D gene: TRBD2
J gene: TRBJ2-3
CDR3 protein: CAIRRSGRGDTQYF
CDR3 DNA: TGTGCCATCAGAAGAAGCGGGAGAGGAGATACGCAGTATTTT

clone size: NA
V gene: TRBV19
D gene: NA
J gene: TRBJ2-7
CDR3 protein: CASSSAGYEQYF
CDR3 DNA: TGTGCCAGTAGTTCCGCAGGGTACGAGCAGTACTTC

clone size: NA
V gene: TRBV5-1
D gene: TRBD1
J gene: TRBJ2-1
CDR3 protein: CASSTGQYNEQFF
CDR3 DNA: TGCGCCAGCAGCACGGGACAGTACAATGAGCAGTTCTTC

clone size: NA
V gene: TRBV9
D gene: NA
J gene: TRBJ2-1
CDR3 protein: CASSANLGNEQFF
CDR3 DNA: TGTGCCAGCAGCGCTAATCTAGGTAATGAGCAGTTCTTC

clone size: NA
V gene: TRBV5-1
D gene: TRBD1
J gene: TRBJ1-2
CDR3 protein: CASSLGHGQGRGYTF
CDR3 DNA: TGCGCCAGCAGCTTAGGTCATGGACAGGGTCGTGGCTACACCTTC

clone size: NA
V gene: TRBV19
D gene: NA
J gene: TRBJ2-2
CDR3 protein: CASSLSQGQAGELFF
CDR3 DNA: TGTGCCAGTAGTCTTTCCCAGGGACAAGCCGGGGAGCTGTTTTTT

clone size: NA
V gene: TRBV6-6
D gene: TRBD2
J gene: TRBJ2-1
CDR3 protein: CASSYSTRLAKNEQFF
CDR3 DNA: TGTGCCAGCAGTTACAGTACGAGACTAGCGAAGAATGAGCAGTTCTTC

clone size: NA
V gene: TRBV9
D gene: NA
J gene: TRBJ2-1
CDR3 protein: CASSVGQGRGYNEQFF
CDR3 DNA: TGTGCCAGCAGCGTAGGACAGGGTCGGGGGTACAATGAGCAGTTCTTC

clone size: NA
V gene: TRBV2
D gene: TRBD2
J gene: TRBJ2-1
CDR3 protein: CASTDRQGTSGRYEQFF
CDR3 DNA: TGTGCCAGCACGGACAGGCAGGGGACTAGCGGGAGGTATGAGCAGTTCTTC

clone size: NA
V gene: TRBV30
D gene: NA
J gene: TRBJ1-3
CDR3 protein: CAWSVEAYSGNTIYF
CDR3 DNA: TGTGCCTGGAGTGTGGAGGCATACTCTGGAAACACCATATATTTT

clone size: NA
V gene: TRBV28
D gene: NA
J gene: TRBJ1-2
CDR3 protein: CASKETGANYGYTF
CDR3 DNA: TGTGCCAGCAAAGAAACCGGAGCTAACTATGGCTACACCTTC

clone size: NA
V gene: TRBV9
D gene: TRBD1
J gene: TRBJ2-3
CDR3 protein: CASSLPGQGLNTQYF
CDR3 DNA: TGTGCCAGCAGCCTACCGGGACAGGGACTCAATACGCAGTATTTT

clone size: NA
V gene: TRBV29-1
D gene: NA
J gene: TRBJ2-5
CDR3 protein: CSVLGARARETQYF
CDR3 DNA: TGCAGCGTCCTAGGGGCCAGGGCTCGAGAGACCCAGTACTTC

clone size: NA
V gene: TRBV2
D gene: TRBD1
J gene: TRBJ2-5
CDR3 protein: CASSQTGTEFETQYF
CDR3 DNA: TGTGCCAGCAGTCAGACCGGGACAGAATTTGAGACCCAGTACTTC

clone size: NA
V gene: TRBV19
D gene: TRBD1
J gene: TRBJ2-1
CDR3 protein: CASTQGVSYNEQFF
CDR3 DNA: TGTGCCAGTACCCAGGGGGTCTCCTACAATGAGCAGTTCTTC